These 7 T cell receptor beta chains share one sample of origin, sequenced in a study of PD-L1 blockade in urothelial cancer. Assay used: immunoSEQ multiplex PCR; TCRdb lists only in-frame clones, some missing. The sample consists of fewer than 130,000 clones, around 85% of them appearing once. The sample was PBMCs, taken around atezolizumab (anti-PD-L1) treatment. These TCRs come from a man in his fifties or sixties with urothelial cancer.

The chain carries TRBV30 and TRBJ2-5; 7 bases fit TRBD2. This CDR3 is 12 amino acids long. The J segment lost 5 bases and the V segment lost 3 bases, leaving 3 bases of the junction unmatched. CDR1 and CDR2 (germline): GTSNPN, SVGIG (reference sequence). This CDR3 reads CAWRAGWETQYF. The CDR3 nucleotides read TGTGCCTGGAGAGCGGGATGGGAGACCCAGTACTTC.

V is TRBV28 and J is TRBJ1-2, with a tentative D call TRBD1 (6 bases). CDR3 size: 12 residues. V was trimmed by 7 bases and J by 7 bases, leaving 13 bases between them. Looked up from germline, CDR1 is MDHEN and CDR2 is SYDVKM. In DNA, the CDR3 is TGTGCCAGCATTAAGGGGGATGGTGGCTACACCTTC. It encodes CASIKGDGGYTF.

This chain uses TRBV2 with TRBJ2-3, with D possibly matching TRBD2 (5 bases). Trimming removed 6 bases at V and 3 bases at J, with 16 bases between. The length of the CDR3 is 15 residues. CDR1 and CDR2 from the germline V gene are SNHLY and FYNNEI. CDR3 nucleotide sequence: TGTGCCAGCAGGGGAATGAACGGGGATACAGATACGCAGTATTTT. Translated: CASRGMNGDTDTQYF.

V and J are TRBV29-1 and TRBJ2-7; tentatively, D is TRBD2 (5 bases). The V and J ends lost 4 bases and 7 bases respectively, with 11 bases between them. This CDR3 spans 11 amino acids. Per the germline V gene, CDR1 is SQVTM and CDR2 is ANQGSEA. The CDR3 loop is CSVGTEREQYF. The CDR3 nucleotides read TGCAGCGTTGGTACAGAGCGGGAGCAGTACTTC.

This sequence joins TRBV18 and TRBJ2-1; 10 bases fit TRBD2. Germline V gene sequence: CDR1 KGHSH, CDR2 LQKENI. The V and J ends lost 4 bases and 0 bases, in that order; junction bases with no gene match: 12. The CDR3 loop spans 19 amino acids. The chain's CDR3 is CASSLRTSGAYSSYNEQFF. Here the CDR3 DNA reads TGTGCCAGCTCACTCCGGACTAGCGGCGCGTATAGCTCCTACAATGAGCAGTTCTTC.

This clone has only one observation. This chain uses TRBV30 with TRBJ2-2; 11 bases are a match to TRBD2. Germline V CDR1 and CDR2: GTSNPN, SVGIG (reference sequence). The trim removed 2 bases at V and 0 bases at J, leaving 5 bases unmatched. This CDR3 has 17 amino acids. CDR3 sequence (DNA): TGTGCCTGGAGTCCTCTAGCGGGAGGCCCGAACACCGGGGAGCTGTTTTTT. This sequence encodes CAWSPLAGGPNTGELFF.

CDR3 nucleotide sequence: TGTGCCAGCAGTGAATCCCCCGGGACTAGGGTTCCTTCCTACAATGAGCAGTTCTTC. It specifies CASSESPGTRVPSYNEQFF. This chain joins TRBV2 and TRBJ2-1; 8 bases align to TRBD2. Trimming took 2 bases from V and 1 from J; bases not matched to a gene: 13. The CDR3 totals 19 residues. Germline lookup yields CDR1 SNHLY and CDR2 FYNNEI.